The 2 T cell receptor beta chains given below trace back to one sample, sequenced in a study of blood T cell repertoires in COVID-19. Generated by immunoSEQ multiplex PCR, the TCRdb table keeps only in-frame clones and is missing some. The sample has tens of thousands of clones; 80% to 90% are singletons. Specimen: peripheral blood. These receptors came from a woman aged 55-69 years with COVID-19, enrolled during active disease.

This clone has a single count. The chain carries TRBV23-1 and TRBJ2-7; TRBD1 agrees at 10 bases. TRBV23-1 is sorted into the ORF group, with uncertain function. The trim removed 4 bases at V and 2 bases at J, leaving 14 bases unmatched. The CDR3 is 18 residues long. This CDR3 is CASSPPKSGDRGTYEQYF. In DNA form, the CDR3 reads TGCGCCAGCAGTCCTCCAAAGTCAGGGGACAGGGGCACCTACGAGCAGTACTTC.

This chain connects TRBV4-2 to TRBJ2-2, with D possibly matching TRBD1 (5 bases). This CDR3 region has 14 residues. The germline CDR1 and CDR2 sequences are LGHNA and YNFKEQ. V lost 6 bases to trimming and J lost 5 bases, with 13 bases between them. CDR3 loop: CASRDTVRTGELFF. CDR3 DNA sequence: TGTGCCAGCAGGGACACTGTTCGGACCGGGGAGCTGTTTTTT.